The 30 T cell receptor beta chains below all came from one sample that was sequenced in a study of cytomegalovirus exposure and HLA in healthy donors. Both 60 Vbeta primers and 13 Jbeta primers went into the PCR. Only in-frame clones appear in the TCRdb table, and some are missing; sequencing was by immunoSEQ multiplex PCR. The top ten hold approximately 1.4% of the sample, which has over 150,000 clones, approximately 76% seen once. Sequencing was carried out using PBMCs. These receptors were collected from a man in his fifties or sixties in good health and CMV-seronegative.

The J gene is TRBJ1-4, the V gene TRBV4-1; no definite D call. CDR1 and CDR2 (germline): MGHRA, YSYEKL. This CDR3 has 16 amino acids. Trimming removed 3 bases at V and 5 bases at J, with 16 bases between. The CDR3 DNA sequence: TGCGCCAGCAGCCAGGAATCGGAGCTACCAAATGAAAAACTGTTTTTT. It codes for CASSQESELPNEKLFF.

The chain uses TRBV9 and TRBJ2-1, with a weak D call TRBD2 (6 bases). The V gene lost 3 bases and the J gene lost 10 bases, with 17 bases spanning the gap. This CDR3 comprises 14 residues. CDR1 SGDLS and CDR2 YYNGEE come from the germline V gene. This CDR3 is CASSDSPGVREQFF. The CDR3 DNA reads TGTGCCAGCAGCGACAGCCCGGGAGTAAGGGAGCAGTTCTTC.

The chain links TRBV7-2 to TRBJ1-2; D possibly corresponds to TRBD1 (6 bases). The V gene lost 6 bases and the J gene lost 7 bases, with 15 bases spanning the gap. Germline CDR1 and CDR2: SGHTA and FQGNSA. The CDR3 totals 13 residues. The CDR3 sequence is CASRFGGGGGYTF. CDR3 sequence (DNA): TGTGCCAGCAGGTTCGGGGGAGGGGGTGGCTACACCTTC.

The J gene is TRBJ1-5, the V gene TRBV28; no clear D. V gave up 2 bases and J gave up 0 bases, with 5 bases separating them. Germline CDR1 is MDHEN and CDR2 is SYDVKM. The CDR3 has 14 amino acids. CDR3 loop: CASSLINSNQPQHF. The DNA for the CDR3 is TGTGCCAGCAGTTTAATAAATAGCAATCAGCCCCAGCATTTT.

This chain joins TRBV28 and TRBJ2-2; possibly TRBD1 for D (5 bases). The CDR3 runs 13 residues. V gave up 10 bases and J gave up 7 bases, with 16 bases separating them. Germline V gives CDR1 MDHEN, CDR2 SYDVKM. CDR3 DNA sequence: TGTGCCATGGGGCAGTTCGGTTTCGGGGAGCTGTTTTTT. It is translated as CAMGQFGFGELFF. Based on the CDR3 plus reference TRBV28 and TRBJ2-2, the full variable domain is DVKVTQSSRYLVKRTGEKVFLECVQDMDHENMFWYRQDPGLGLRLIYFSYDVKMKEKGDIPEGYSVSREKKERFSLILESASTNQTSMYLCAMGQFGFGELFFGEGSRLTVL.

The rearrangement uses TRBV7-2 and TRBJ2-7, with 11 bases aligning to TRBD2. J was trimmed by 9 bases and V by 5 bases; bases with no gene match: 6. The length of the CDR3 is 13 residues. CDR1 is SGHTA and CDR2 is FQGNSA in the germline V gene. The CDR3 nucleotides read TGTGCCAGCAGCCAGACTAGCGGGATTATGCAGTACTTC. It translates to CASSQTSGIMQYF.

The rearrangement joins TRBV23-1 to TRBJ1-5; TRBD1 aligns across 8 bases. TRBV23-1 is assigned to the ORF class and has an uncertain function. V shed 7 bases, J shed 2 bases, and the junction held 4 bases outside the gene matches. This CDR3 has 14 residues. The CDR3 spells CASTMTGGNQPQHF. CDR3 DNA sequence: TGCGCCAGCACTATGACAGGGGGCAATCAGCCCCAGCATTTT.

The gene calls are TRBV18 and TRBJ2-1, with TRBD2 as a possible D gene (5 bases). Trimming took off 5 bases at V and 0 bases at J, with 14 bases between the two ends. Per the germline V gene, CDR1 is KGHSH and CDR2 is LQKENI. This CDR3 contains 16 residues. The CDR3 DNA reads TGTGCCAGCTCAGCTTTTTCGGGGAGCTCCTACAATGAGCAGTTCTTC. Residues: CASSAFSGSSYNEQFF.

This chain links TRBV14 with TRBJ1-1, with D possibly matching TRBD1 (6 bases). V lost 3 bases, J lost 7 bases, and 9 bases lay in between. This CDR3 spans 12 amino acids. Germline-derived CDR1 and CDR2 are SGHDN and FVKESK. The CDR3 nucleotides read TGTGCCAGCAGCCACGACAGGATTGAAGCTTTCTTT. This codes for CASSHDRIEAFF. Full variable domain (missing parts from reference TRBV14 and TRBJ1-1): EAGVTQFPSHSVIEKGQTVTLRCDPISGHDNLYWYRRVMGKEIKFLLHFVKESKQDESGMPNNRFLAERTGGTYSTLKVQPAELEDSGVYFCASSHDRIEAFFGQGTRLTVV.

This sequence joins TRBV9 and TRBJ2-1; maybe TRBD2 (6 bases). The CDR3 loop spans 15 amino acids. V was shortened by 4 bases and J by 6 bases, with 17 bases between the two germline ends. Germline V gene sequence: CDR1 SGDLS, CDR2 YYNGEE. This chain's CDR3 is CASSLHRGLINEQFF. The CDR3 region has the DNA TGTGCCAGCAGCCTGCACCGGGGACTCATCAATGAGCAGTTCTTC.

The rearrangement uses TRBV9 and TRBJ1-2, with a possible D match to TRBD1 (6 bases). CDR1 SGDLS and CDR2 YYNGEE come from the germline V gene. The CDR3 covers 16 residues. V dropped 0 bases and J dropped 5 bases, with 17 bases sitting between them. The CDR3 region has the DNA TGTGCCAGCAGCGTAGTGAACAGGGTGGACGGGTATGGCTACACCTTC. The encoded protein is CASSVVNRVDGYGYTF.

V is TRBV18 and J is TRBJ2-5; 7 positions agree with TRBD1. The assigned J gene may be wrong: the sequence end matches TRBJ2-7 better. The CDR3 spans 15 residues. Looked up from germline, CDR1 is KGHSH and CDR2 is LQKENI. In DNA form, the CDR3 reads TGTGCCAGCTCACCGTCCCGGGACAGAGACTACGAGCAGTACTTC. As protein: CASSPSRDRDYEQYF.

The chain combines TRBV6-5 with TRBJ1-5; no definite D call. Trimming took 6 bases from V and 2 from J, leaving 14 bases between them. Per germline, CDR1 MNHEY and CDR2 SVGAGI. The CDR3 is 15 residues long. The CDR3: CASSPGGRGNQPQHF. In DNA, the CDR3 is TGTGCCAGCAGCCCTGGAGGGAGGGGCAATCAGCCCCAGCATTTT.

This chain links TRBV5-1 with TRBJ2-7, with TRBD1 matching over 7 bases. CDR3 size: 13 residues. Germline CDR1 SGHRS, CDR2 YFSETQ. The trim removed 2 bases at V and 6 bases at J, leaving 5 bases unmatched. CDR3 in amino acids: CASSFGTAIEQYF. The CDR3 coding sequence is TGCGCCAGCAGCTTTGGGACAGCCATCGAGCAGTACTTC.

The chain links TRBV27 to TRBJ1-5, with 8 bases aligning to TRBD1. After removal of 5 bases from V and 2 bases from J, the junction contained 8 bases not matched to a gene. The germline CDR1 and CDR2 sequences are MNHEY and SMNVEV (reference sequence). The CDR3 spans 16 residues. DNA of the CDR3: TGTGCCAGCAGTAGCAGACAGGGGTCGGGCAATCAGCCCCAGCATTTT. Residues: CASSSRQGSGNQPQHF.

The chain is built from TRBV27 and TRBJ2-1; perhaps TRBD1 as D (5 bases). This CDR3 region has 14 residues. Per the germline V gene, CDR1 is MNHEY and CDR2 is SMNVEV (reference sequence). Trimming left V 7 bases short and J 2 bases short, with 12 bases between. CDR3 residues: CASKGFLTYNEQFF. DNA of the CDR3: TGTGCCAGCAAGGGGTTTCTTACCTACAATGAGCAGTTCTTC.

This chain joins TRBV7-2 and TRBJ1-1; D is ambiguous. The V gene's germline CDR1 is SGHTA and CDR2 FQGNSA. The CDR3 totals 14 residues. Trimming removed 2 bases from V and 1 base from J, with 8 bases in between. The CDR3 bases are TGTGCCAGCAGCTTACCCACAGAGAACACTGAAGCTTTCTTT. Protein: CASSLPTENTEAFF.

CDR3 protein: CASIQNQNTEAFF. The DNA for the CDR3 is TGTGCCAGCATCCAGAATCAGAACACTGAAGCTTTCTTT. The genes are TRBV6-5 and TRBJ1-1; D is unresolved. Looked up from germline, CDR1 is MNHEY and CDR2 is SVGAGI. Trimming pared 7 bases from V and 1 base from J, leaving 10 bases between. This CDR3 region has 13 residues.

The gene calls are TRBV10-3 and TRBJ1-2, with 8 bases aligning to TRBD1. Germline V gives CDR1 ENHRY, CDR2 SYGVKD. Trimming took 1 base from V and 6 from J; bases not matched to a gene: 4. The CDR3 runs to 14 residues. The chain's CDR3 is CAISEYQTGDGYTF. CDR3 bases: TGTGCCATCAGTGAGTACCAGACAGGGGATGGCTACACCTTC.

V is TRBV11-2 and J is TRBJ1-5, with TRBD1 matching 9 bases. The junction had 7 bases not matched to a gene; V was cut back by 5 bases and J by 5 bases. The CDR3 runs 15 residues. CDR1 and CDR2 from the germline V gene are SGHAT and FQNNGV. The CDR3 DNA follows: TGTGCCAGCAGCCACAGGGGGCTGGAGGATCAGCCCCAGCATTTT. It translates to CASSHRGLEDQPQHF.

The chain carries TRBV5-4 and TRBJ2-1; 7 nucleotides agree with TRBD2. CDR3 length: 17 amino acids. Germline trimming cut 4 bases from V and 4 bases from J; bases unmatched to any gene: 14. Germline assignment: CDR1 SGHNT and CDR2 YYREEE (reference sequence). The CDR3 is CASSLRLAAQIYNEQFF. The DNA of the CDR3 is TGTGCCAGCAGCCTCAGACTAGCCGCACAGATATACAATGAGCAGTTCTTC.

This chain links TRBV7-8 with TRBJ1-5; 9 bases agree with TRBD1. With V trimmed by 5 bases and J by 4 bases, 9 bases remained unmatched. Germline V gene sequence: CDR1 SGHVS, CDR2 FQNEAQ. This CDR3 spans 16 amino acids. Written as DNA, the CDR3 is TGTGCCAGCAGCCCAGGCTACAGGGGGCCAAATCAGCCCCAGCATTTT. Amino acid sequence: CASSPGYRGPNQPQHF.

The chain employs TRBV30 and TRBJ2-5, with a possible D match to TRBD2 (7 bases). Germline V gene sequence: CDR1 GTSNPN, CDR2 SVGIG (reference sequence). The V end was cut by 2 bases, the J end by 4 bases, with 17 bases between. There are 15 residues in the CDR3. As DNA, the CDR3 is TGTGCCTGGAGTAGAAGAGGGGGGGGGATAGAGACCCAGTACTTC. It is translated as CAWSRRGGGIETQYF.

The sample holds one count of this clone. The chain employs TRBV5-4 and TRBJ2-7, with 12 bases lining up with TRBD2. The CDR3 runs 16 residues. J lost 3 bases, V lost 4 bases, and 8 bases had no gene match. In germline, CDR1 is SGHNT, CDR2 YYREEE (reference sequence). CDR3 DNA sequence: TGTGCCAGCAGCCTCGCGACTAGCGGGAGATTCTACGAGCAGTACTTC. Translated, it gives CASSLATSGRFYEQYF.

V is TRBV10-3 and J is TRBJ2-3, with 7 bases lining up with TRBD1. The V and J ends lost 6 bases and 0 bases, in that order; junction bases with no gene match: 3. Germline V gene lookup returns CDR1 ENHRY and CDR2 SYGVKD. The length of the CDR3 is 14 residues. CDR3 nucleotide sequence: TGTGCCATCAGCCCGGGACAGAGCACAGATACGCAGTATTTT. Translating gives CAISPGQSTDTQYF.

The J gene is TRBJ2-7, the V gene TRBV6-1; D call uncertain. V lost 6 bases to trimming and J lost 2 bases, with 11 bases between them. CDR1 and CDR2 from the germline V gene are MNHNS and SASEGT. The CDR3 length is 13 residues. CDR3 DNA sequence: TGTGCCAGCAGCCTAGATAATACCTACGAGCAGTACTTC. As protein: CASSLDNTYEQYF.

The rearrangement uses TRBV14 and TRBJ1-5, with no clear D. V lost 4 bases, J lost 9 bases, and 13 bases lay in between. The CDR3 consists of 13 residues. Germline CDR1 SGHDN, CDR2 FVKESK. The CDR3 loop reads CASSLHSLSPQHF. CDR3 nucleotides: TGTGCCAGCAGCCTCCACTCACTATCGCCCCAGCATTTT.

This clone was picked up a small number of times. The J gene is TRBJ1-1, the V gene TRBV6-5, with TRBD1 matching over 12 bases. V was pared by 0 bases and J by 11 bases, with 4 bases of the junction left unmatched. Germline CDR1 MNHEY, CDR2 SVGAGI. The CDR3 spans 14 residues. In DNA form, the CDR3 reads TGTGCCAGCAGTTACTCGGGGACAGGGGGCGTTGCTTTCTTT. Translated, it gives CASSYSGTGGVAFF.

The gene calls are TRBV7-2 and TRBJ2-1, with a possible D match to TRBD1 (6 bases). CDR1 SGHTA and CDR2 FQGNSA come from the germline V gene. CDR3 length: 12 residues. V was cut by 5 bases and J by 7 bases, with 9 bases left in between. Here the CDR3 DNA reads TGTGCCAGCAGCGCTACAGGGAATGAGCAGTTCTTC. Its translation is CASSATGNEQFF.

CDR3: CASSLLVDLEQFF. CDR3 sequence (DNA): TGTGCCAGCAGCTTACTCGTAGATCTTGAGCAGTTCTTC. The chain has TRBV7-2 and TRBJ2-1; D not resolved. The germline gives CDR1 SGHTA, CDR2 FQGNSA. The CDR3 sequence is 13 residues long. Trimming stripped 2 bases from V and 9 bases from J, with 11 bases between.